The source of this T cell receptor (beta chain) is a study of blood T cell repertoires in COVID-19. Overall study context: PBMCs, B-cell-depleted T cells, or T cells were the source of the cDNA or gDNA that made up the material.

TCRdb's table, derived via immunoSEQ multiplex PCR, lists solely in-frame clones and lacks some. There are around 100,000 clones in the sample; approximately 84% occur only once, and about 11% lies in the top ten. The V gene lost 5 bases and the J gene lost 5 bases, with 12 bases spanning the gap. Germline CDR1 and CDR2: LNHDA and SQIVND (reference sequence). The CDR3 is 13 amino acids. This clone is a singleton in its sample. Sequenced sample: peripheral blood. The TCR was taken from a human donor in a cohort sampled during active COVID-19. The J gene is TRBJ2-5, the V gene TRBV19; D unresolved. The CDR3 protein is CASSSLTGETQYF. CDR3 in DNA: TGTGCCAGTAGTTCCCTGACTGGGGAGACCCAGTACTTC.